Below are 10 T cell receptor beta chains sequenced from a single sample in a study of T cells in Graves' hyperthyroidism and ophthalmopathy. The investigators amplified TCR beta CDR3 regions from RNA transcripts. Carried out on the TCR CDR3, a first-round RT-PCR used the HTBI primer set. One entry per CDR3 protein results from TCRdb running MiXCR on the multiplex PCR reads. The profile shows roughly 280,000 distinct CDR3 sequences, over 15% of them singletons. Specimen: blood. These TCRs come from a woman in her sixties with Graves' ophthalmopathy.

This clonotype was observed a few times. The chain employs TRBV20-1 and TRBJ1-1, with 7 nucleotides matching TRBD1. The CDR3 runs to 17 residues. J was trimmed by 5 bases and V by 4 bases; bases with no gene match: 19. Germline V gene sequence: CDR1 DFQATT, CDR2 SNEGSKA (reference sequence). The CDR3: CSANGGVKGQRGTEAFF. In DNA form, the CDR3 reads TGCAGTGCTAACGGGGGGGTAAAGGGACAGCGTGGGACTGAAGCTTTCTTT.

This clonotype occurred many times. The rearrangement uses TRBV12-3 or TRBV12-4 and TRBJ1-1; 11 nucleotides agree with TRBD1. V lost 3 bases, J lost 3 bases, and 3 bases stayed unmatched. This CDR3 has 15 amino acids. CDR3 sequence reads: CASSFGQGAYTEAFF. The CDR3 DNA reads TGTGCCAGCAGTTTTGGACAGGGGGCGTACACTGAAGCTTTCTTT.

This clonotype was observed at least ten times. V and J are TRBV20-1 and TRBJ1-5; D call uncertain. The CDR3 is 15 amino acids. The germline V and J ends were trimmed by 3 bases and 1 base, with 13 bases remaining between them. CDR1 DFQATT and CDR2 SNEGSKA come from the germline V gene (reference sequence). For the CDR3, the DNA is TGCAGTGCTAGTCTCCAGGCCCTAAGCAATCAGCCCCAGCATTTT. The encoded protein is CSASLQALSNQPQHF.

Comments on this clonotype: This may be a read error, as it is one base from a much larger clone. The chain uses TRBV19 and TRBJ1-5; D gene uncertain. Trimming shortened V by 4 bases and J by 0 bases, and 10 bases separated the two germline ends. This CDR3 contains 15 residues. CDR1 and CDR2 (germline): LNHDA, SQIVND (reference sequence). The CDR3 protein is CASSTIGRSNQPQHF. The CDR3 DNA follows: TGTGCCAGTAGTACTATAGGACGTAGCAATCAGCCCCAGCATTTT.

The table lists this clonotype with many counts. This sequence joins TRBV29-1 and TRBJ2-7; maybe TRBD1 (6 bases). The V end lost 5 bases, the J end lost 7 bases, and 21 bases lay between the germline ends. The CDR3 consists of 14 residues. CDR1 SQVTM and CDR2 ANQGSEA come from the germline V gene. The chain's CDR3 is CSVQVKGQSGEQYF. The CDR3 DNA reads as TGCAGCGTTCAAGTCAAAGGACAGTCAGGGGAGCAGTACTTC.

This clonotype was counted between two and nine times. This CDR3 reads CASSQRTSMSDTQYF. The DNA for the CDR3 is TGTGCCAGCAGCCAACGGACTAGCATGTCGGATACGCAGTATTTT. V gene TRBV4-2 combines with J gene TRBJ2-3; 8 nucleotides align to TRBD2. The V gene's germline CDR1 is LGHNA and CDR2 YNFKEQ. The V gene end was trimmed by 2 bases and the J gene end by 6 bases; junction bases not matched to a gene: 7. CDR3 size: 15 residues.

Ten or more counts support this clonotype. The genes are TRBV6-1 and TRBJ2-3; D is ambiguous. The CDR3 has 14 residues. CDR1 and CDR2 (germline): MNHNS, SASEGT. The germline V and J ends were trimmed by 5 bases and 0 bases, with 9 bases remaining between them. CDR3 sequence: CASSLVASTDTQYF. The CDR3, as DNA: TGTGCCAGCAGTCTAGTGGCCAGCACAGATACGCAGTATTTT.

The chain links TRBV6-4 to TRBJ2-5, with 9 bases aligning to TRBD1. V lost 3 bases, J lost 3 bases, and 11 bases stayed unmatched. The CDR3 contains 17 residues. CDR1 and CDR2 from the germline V gene are MRHNA and SNTAGT. The CDR3 sequence is CASSELVGQGGEETQYF. As DNA, the CDR3 is TGTGCCAGCAGTGAATTAGTGGGACAGGGAGGGGAAGAGACCCAGTACTTC.

This clonotype was detected many times. The chain has TRBV5-1 and TRBJ1-2, with 7 nucleotides matching TRBD1. From germline, CDR1 is SGHRS and CDR2 YFSETQ. This CDR3 is built from 14 residues. The J segment lost 7 bases and the V segment lost 4 bases, leaving 10 bases of the junction unmatched. CDR3 DNA: TGCGCCAGCAGCCTAGGACAGGATAATAGTGGCTACACCTTC. Amino acids: CASSLGQDNSGYTF.

This clonotype was observed a few times. The V gene is TRBV6-2 or TRBV6-3, the J gene TRBJ2-7, with D perhaps TRBD2 (6 bases). Germline assignment: CDR1 MNHEY and CDR2 SVGEGT. This CDR3 has 16 amino acids. V was pared by 0 bases and J by 7 bases, with 19 bases between. In DNA form, the CDR3 reads TGTGCCAGCAGTTACTCCCAGACTAGTGGGAGCGGAGAGCAGTACTTC. It codes for CASSYSQTSGSGEQYF.